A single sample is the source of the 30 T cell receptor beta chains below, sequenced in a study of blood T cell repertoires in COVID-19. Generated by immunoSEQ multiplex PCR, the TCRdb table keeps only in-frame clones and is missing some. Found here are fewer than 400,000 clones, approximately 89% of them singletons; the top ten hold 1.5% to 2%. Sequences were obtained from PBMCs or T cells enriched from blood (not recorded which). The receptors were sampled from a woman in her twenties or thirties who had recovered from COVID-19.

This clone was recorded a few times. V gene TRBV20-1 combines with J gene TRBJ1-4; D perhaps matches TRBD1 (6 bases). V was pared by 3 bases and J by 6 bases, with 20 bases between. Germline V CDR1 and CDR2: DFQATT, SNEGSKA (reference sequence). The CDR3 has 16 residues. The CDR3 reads CSASRSLGGGYEKLFF. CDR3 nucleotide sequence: TGCAGTGCTAGTCGGAGTCTGGGAGGGGGTTATGAAAAACTGTTTTTT.

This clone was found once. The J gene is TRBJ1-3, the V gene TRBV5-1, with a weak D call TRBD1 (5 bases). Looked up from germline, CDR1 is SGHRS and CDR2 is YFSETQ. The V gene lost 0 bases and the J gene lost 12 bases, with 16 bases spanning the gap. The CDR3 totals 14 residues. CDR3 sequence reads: CASSLEGTLGHIYF. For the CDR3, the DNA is TGCGCCAGCAGCTTGGAGGGGACTTTGGGGCACATATATTTT.

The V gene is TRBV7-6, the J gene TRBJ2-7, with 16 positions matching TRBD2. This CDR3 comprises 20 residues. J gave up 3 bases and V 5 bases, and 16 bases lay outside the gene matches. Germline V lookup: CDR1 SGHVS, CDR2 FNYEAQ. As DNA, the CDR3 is TGTGCCAGCAGCCTCAATGGCGGGACTAGCGGGAGGGCCGTTTTCTACGAGCAGTACTTC. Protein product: CASSLNGGTSGRAVFYEQYF.

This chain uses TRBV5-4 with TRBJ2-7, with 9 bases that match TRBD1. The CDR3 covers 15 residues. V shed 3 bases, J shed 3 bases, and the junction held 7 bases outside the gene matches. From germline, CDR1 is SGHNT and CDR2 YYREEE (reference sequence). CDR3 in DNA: TGTGCCAGCAGCTCCGGGACAGGGTTAAACTACGAGCAGTACTTC. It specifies CASSSGTGLNYEQYF. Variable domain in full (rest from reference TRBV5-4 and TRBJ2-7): ETGVTQSPTHLIKTRGQQVTLRCSSQSGHNTVSWYQQALGQGPQFIFQYYREEENGRGNFPPRFSGLQFPNYSSELNVNALELDDSALYLCASSSGTGLNYEQYFGPGTRLTVT.

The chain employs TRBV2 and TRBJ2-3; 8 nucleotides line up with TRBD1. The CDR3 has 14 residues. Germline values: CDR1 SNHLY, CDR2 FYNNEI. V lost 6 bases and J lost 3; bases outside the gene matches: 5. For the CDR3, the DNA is TGTGCCAGCAGCAGACAGGGGATAACAGATACGCAGTATTTT. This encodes CASSRQGITDTQYF. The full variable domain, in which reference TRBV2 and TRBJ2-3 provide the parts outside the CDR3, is EPEVTQTPSHQVTQMGQEVILRCVPISNHLYFYWYRQILGQKVEFLVSFYNNEISEKSEIFDDQFSVERPDGSNFTLKIRSTKLEDSAMYFCASSRQGITDTQYFGPGTRLTVL.

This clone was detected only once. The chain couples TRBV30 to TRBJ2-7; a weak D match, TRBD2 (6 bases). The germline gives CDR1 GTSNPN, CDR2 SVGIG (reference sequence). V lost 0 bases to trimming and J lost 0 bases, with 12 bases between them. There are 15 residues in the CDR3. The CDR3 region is CAWSVLGGISYEQYF. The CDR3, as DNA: TGTGCCTGGAGTGTACTTGGGGGGATCTCCTACGAGCAGTACTTC.

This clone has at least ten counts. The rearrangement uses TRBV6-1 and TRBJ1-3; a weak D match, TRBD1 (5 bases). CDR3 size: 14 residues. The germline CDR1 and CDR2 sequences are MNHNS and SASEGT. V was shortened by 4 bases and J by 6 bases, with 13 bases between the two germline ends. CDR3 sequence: CASSAGLRENTIYF. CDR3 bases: TGTGCCAGCAGTGCGGGACTGCGGGAAAACACCATATATTTT.

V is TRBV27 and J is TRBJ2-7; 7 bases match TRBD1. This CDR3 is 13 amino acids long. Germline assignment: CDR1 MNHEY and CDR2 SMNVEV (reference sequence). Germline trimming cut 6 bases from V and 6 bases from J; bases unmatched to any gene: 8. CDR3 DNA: TGTGCCAGCAGAGAAAGGGGGCAAGGCGAGCAGTACTTC. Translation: CASRERGQGEQYF.

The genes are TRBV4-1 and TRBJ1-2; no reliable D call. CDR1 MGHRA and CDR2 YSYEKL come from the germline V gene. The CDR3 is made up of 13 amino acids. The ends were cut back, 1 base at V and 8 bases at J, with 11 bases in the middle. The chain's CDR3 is CASSQVRPGGYTF. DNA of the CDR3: TGCGCCAGCAGCCAAGTCAGGCCGGGGGGCTACACCTTC.

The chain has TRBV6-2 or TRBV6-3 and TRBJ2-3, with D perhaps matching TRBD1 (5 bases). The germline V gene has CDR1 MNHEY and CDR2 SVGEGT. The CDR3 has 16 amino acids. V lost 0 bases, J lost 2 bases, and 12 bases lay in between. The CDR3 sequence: CASSYSIGAYTDTQYF. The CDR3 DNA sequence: TGTGCCAGCAGTTACTCGATAGGGGCGTACACAGATACGCAGTATTTT.

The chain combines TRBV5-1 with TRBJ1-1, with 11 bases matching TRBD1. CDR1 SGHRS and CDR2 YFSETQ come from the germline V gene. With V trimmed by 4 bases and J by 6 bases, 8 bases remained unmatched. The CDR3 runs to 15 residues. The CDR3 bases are TGCGCCAGCAGCGGACAGGGGGCGGGAACCCCTGAAGCTTTCTTT. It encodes CASSGQGAGTPEAFF.

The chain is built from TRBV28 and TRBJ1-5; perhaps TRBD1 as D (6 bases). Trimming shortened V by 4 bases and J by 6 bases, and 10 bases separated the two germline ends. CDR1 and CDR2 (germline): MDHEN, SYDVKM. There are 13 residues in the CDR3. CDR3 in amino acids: CASSSRGSQPQHF. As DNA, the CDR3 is TGTGCCAGCAGTTCCAGGGGCTCTCAGCCCCAGCATTTT. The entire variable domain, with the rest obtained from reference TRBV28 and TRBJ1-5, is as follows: DVKVTQSSRYLVKRTGEKVFLECVQDMDHENMFWYRQDPGLGLRLIYFSYDVKMKEKGDIPEGYSVSREKKERFSLILESASTNQTSMYLCASSSRGSQPQHFGDGTRLSIL.

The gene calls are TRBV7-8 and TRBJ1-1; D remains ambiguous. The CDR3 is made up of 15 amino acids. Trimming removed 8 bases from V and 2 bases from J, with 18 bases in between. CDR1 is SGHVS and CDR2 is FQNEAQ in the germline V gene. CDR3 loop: CASAGSGRTNTEAFF. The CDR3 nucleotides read TGTGCCAGCGCAGGATCCGGCAGAACCAACACTGAAGCTTTCTTT.

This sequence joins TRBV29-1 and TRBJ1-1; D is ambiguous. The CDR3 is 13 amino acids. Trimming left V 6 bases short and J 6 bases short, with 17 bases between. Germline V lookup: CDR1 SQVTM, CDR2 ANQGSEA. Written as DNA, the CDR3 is TGCAGCGTCGGAGGACGGACGCGCCCTGAAGCTTTCTTT. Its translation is CSVGGRTRPEAFF.

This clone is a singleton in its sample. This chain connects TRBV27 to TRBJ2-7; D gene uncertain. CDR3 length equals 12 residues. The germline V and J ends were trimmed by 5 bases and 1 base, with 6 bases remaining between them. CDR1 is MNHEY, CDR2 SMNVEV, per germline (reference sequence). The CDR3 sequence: CASSPVSYEQYF. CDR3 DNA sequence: TGTGCCAGCAGTCCCGTTTCCTACGAGCAGTACTTC.

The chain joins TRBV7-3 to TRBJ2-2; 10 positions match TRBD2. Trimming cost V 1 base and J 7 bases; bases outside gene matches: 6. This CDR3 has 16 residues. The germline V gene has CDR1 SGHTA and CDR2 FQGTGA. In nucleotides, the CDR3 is TGTGCCAGCAGCTTAAAACCTAGCGGGAGAGACGGGGAGCTGTTTTTT. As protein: CASSLKPSGRDGELFF.

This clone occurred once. DNA for the CDR3: TGTGCCAGCAGCCAGCGGAACAACGAAGTCTCTGGGGCCAACGTCCTGACTTTC. This sequence encodes CASSQRNNEVSGANVLTF. This rearrangement joins TRBV14 to TRBJ2-6; no clear D. Between the trimmed V and J ends, which lost 3 bases and 0 bases, there was a span of 15 bases. This CDR3 contains 18 residues. Germline V gene sequence: CDR1 SGHDN, CDR2 FVKESK.

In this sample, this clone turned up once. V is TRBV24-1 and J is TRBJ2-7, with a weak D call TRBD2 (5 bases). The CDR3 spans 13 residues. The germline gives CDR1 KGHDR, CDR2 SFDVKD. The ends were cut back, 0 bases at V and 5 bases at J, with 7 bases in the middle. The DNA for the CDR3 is TGTGCCACCAGTGATTTGAACGGGGACGAGCAGTACTTC. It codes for CATSDLNGDEQYF.

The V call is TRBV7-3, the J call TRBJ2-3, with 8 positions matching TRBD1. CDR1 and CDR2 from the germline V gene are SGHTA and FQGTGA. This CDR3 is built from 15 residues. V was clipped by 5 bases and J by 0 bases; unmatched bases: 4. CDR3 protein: CASSPGTGSTDTQYF. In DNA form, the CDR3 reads TGTGCCAGCAGCCCAGGGACAGGTAGCACAGATACGCAGTATTTT.

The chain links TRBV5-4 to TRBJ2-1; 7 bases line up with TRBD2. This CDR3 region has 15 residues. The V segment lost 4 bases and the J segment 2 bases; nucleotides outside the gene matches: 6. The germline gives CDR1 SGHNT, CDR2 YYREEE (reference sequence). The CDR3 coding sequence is TGTGCCAGCAGCCCGCGGGGGACTACCTACAATGAGCAGTTCTTC. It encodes CASSPRGTTYNEQFF.

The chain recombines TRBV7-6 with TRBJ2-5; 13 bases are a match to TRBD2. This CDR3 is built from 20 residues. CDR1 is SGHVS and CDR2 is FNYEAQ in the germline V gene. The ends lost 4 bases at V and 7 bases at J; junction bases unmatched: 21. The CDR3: CASSSRGTSGVRSLEVTQYF. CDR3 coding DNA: TGTGCCAGCAGCTCCCGAGGGACTAGCGGGGTTCGATCTTTAGAGGTGACCCAGTACTTC.

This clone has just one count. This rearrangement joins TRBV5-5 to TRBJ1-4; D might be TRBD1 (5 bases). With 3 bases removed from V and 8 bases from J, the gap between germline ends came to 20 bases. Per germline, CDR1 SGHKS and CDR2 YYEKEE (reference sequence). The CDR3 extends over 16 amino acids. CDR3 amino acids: CASSSTPTVPREKLFF. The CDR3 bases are TGTGCCAGCAGCTCCACACCGACAGTCCCCAGGGAAAAACTGTTTTTT.

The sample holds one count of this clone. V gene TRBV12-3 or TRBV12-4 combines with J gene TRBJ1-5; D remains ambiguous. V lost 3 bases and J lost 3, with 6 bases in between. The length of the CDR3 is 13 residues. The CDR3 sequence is CASSLYLNQPQHF. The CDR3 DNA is TGTGCCAGCAGTTTGTATCTCAATCAGCCCCAGCATTTT.

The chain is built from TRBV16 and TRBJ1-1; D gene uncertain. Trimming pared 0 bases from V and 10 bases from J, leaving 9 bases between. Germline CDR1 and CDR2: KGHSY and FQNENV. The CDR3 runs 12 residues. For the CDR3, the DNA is TGTGCCAGCAGCCAATCCGGTCCTCCAGCTTTCTTT. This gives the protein CASSQSGPPAFF. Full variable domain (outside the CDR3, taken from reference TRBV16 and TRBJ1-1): GEEVAQTPKHLVRGEGQKAKLYCAPIKGHSYVFWYQQVLKNEFKFLISFQNENVFDETGMPKERFSAKCLPNSPCSLEIQATKLEDSAVYFCASSQSGPPAFFGQGTRLTVV.

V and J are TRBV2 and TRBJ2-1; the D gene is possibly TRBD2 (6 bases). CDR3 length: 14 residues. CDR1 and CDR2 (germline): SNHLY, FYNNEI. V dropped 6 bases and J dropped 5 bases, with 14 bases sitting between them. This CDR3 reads CASSGTALNNEQFF. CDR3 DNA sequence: TGTGCCAGCAGCGGGACTGCACTTAACAATGAGCAGTTCTTC.

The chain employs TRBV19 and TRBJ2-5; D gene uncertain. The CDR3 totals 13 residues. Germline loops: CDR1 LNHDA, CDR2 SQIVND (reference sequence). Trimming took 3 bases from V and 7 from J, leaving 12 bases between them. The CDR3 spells CASSMLRGGTQYF. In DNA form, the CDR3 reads TGTGCCAGTAGTATGCTTCGAGGTGGGACCCAGTACTTC.

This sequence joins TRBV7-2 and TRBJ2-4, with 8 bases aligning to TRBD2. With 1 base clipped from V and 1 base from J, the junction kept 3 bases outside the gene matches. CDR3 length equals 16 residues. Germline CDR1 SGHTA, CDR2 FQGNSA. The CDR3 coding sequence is TGTGCCAGCAGCTTAGTTGCTAGCGGGGCCAAAAACATTCAGTACTTC. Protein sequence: CASSLVASGAKNIQYF.

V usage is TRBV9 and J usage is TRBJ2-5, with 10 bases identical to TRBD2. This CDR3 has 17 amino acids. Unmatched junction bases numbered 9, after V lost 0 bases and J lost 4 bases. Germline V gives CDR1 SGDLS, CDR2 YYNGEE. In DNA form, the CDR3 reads TGTGCCAGCAGCGTAGTAGCCCCTAGCGGGGGTACAGAGACCCAGTACTTC. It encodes CASSVVAPSGGTETQYF.

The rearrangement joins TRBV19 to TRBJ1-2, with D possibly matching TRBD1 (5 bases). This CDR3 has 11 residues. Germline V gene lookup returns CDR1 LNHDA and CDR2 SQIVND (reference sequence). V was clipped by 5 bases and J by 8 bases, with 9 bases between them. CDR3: CASSGGYGYTF. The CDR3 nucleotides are TGTGCCAGTAGTGGGGGGTACGGCTACACCTTC.

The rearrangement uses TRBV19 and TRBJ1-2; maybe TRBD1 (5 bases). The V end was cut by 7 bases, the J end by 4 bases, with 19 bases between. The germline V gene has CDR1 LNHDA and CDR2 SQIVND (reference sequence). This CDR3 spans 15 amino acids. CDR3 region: CASTQYVRGSYGYTF. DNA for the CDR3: TGTGCCAGTACTCAGTATGTAAGGGGCAGCTATGGCTACACCTTC.